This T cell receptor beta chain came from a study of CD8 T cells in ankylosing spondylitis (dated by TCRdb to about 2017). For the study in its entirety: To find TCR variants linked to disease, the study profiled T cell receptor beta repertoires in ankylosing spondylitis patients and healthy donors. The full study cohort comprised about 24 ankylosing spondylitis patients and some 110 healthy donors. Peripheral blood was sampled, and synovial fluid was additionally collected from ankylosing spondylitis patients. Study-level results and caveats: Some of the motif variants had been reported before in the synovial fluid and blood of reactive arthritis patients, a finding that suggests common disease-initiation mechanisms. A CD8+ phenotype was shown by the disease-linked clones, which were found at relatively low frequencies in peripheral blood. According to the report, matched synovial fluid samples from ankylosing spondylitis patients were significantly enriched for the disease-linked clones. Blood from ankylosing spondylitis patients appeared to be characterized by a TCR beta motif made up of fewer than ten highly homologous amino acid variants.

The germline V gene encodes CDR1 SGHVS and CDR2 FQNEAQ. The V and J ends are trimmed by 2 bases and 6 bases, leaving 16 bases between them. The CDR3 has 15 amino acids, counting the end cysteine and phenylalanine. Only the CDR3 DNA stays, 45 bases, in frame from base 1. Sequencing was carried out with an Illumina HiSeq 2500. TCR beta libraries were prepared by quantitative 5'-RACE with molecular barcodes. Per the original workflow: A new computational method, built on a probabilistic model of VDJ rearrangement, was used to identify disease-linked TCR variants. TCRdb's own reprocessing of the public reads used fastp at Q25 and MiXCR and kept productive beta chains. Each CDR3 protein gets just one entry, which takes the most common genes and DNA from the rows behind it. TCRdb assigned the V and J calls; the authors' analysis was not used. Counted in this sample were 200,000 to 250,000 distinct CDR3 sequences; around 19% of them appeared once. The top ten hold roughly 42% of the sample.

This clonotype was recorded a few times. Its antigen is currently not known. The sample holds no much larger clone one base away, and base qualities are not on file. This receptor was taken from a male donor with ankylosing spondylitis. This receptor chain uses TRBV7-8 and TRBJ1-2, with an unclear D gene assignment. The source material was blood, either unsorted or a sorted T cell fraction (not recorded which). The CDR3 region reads CASSLKAGPSDGYTF. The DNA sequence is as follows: TGTGCCAGCAGCTTAAAGGCAGGACCATCCGATGGCTACACCTTC.